Detailed here is one T cell receptor (beta chain). Its specificity is unknown. This entry belongs to a study of T-cell memory formation after mild COVID-19. Study-level background: In these data, TCR clusters were largely donor specific.

cDNA libraries for TCR alpha and TCR beta, carrying sample barcodes and UMIs, came from 5'RACE with constant-segment primers. TCRdb recomputed calls from the 5' RACE reads with MiXCR, one row per CDR3 protein. This sample has about 430,000 distinct CDR3 sequences, with 15% to 20% found just once. This CDR3 region has 17 residues. After removal of 0 bases from V and 5 bases from J, the junction contained 9 bases not matched to a gene. Germline CDR1 is MNHEY and CDR2 is SVGEGT. The study's findings and limits: The main location of contracting CD4+ clones was CM and EM, and that of contracting CD8+ clones was EMRA. Clones contracting day 15 to 85 were balanced CD4/CD8; later expanders leaned CD4+.

This receptor was identified in a man between 18 and 35 years old who had mild COVID-19 (a few samples of this study predate the infection). Cell type and time point are not known. The sequencing input was PBMCs or a T cell subset sorted from them (not recorded which). The V call is TRBV6-2 or TRBV6-3, the J call TRBJ2-5; 10 positions match TRBD2. The CDR3 DNA reads as TGTGCCAGCAGTTACTCCATAATAGCGGGGGGCTGGGAGACCCAGTACTTC. Translated, it gives CASSYSIIAGGWETQYF.